This TCR beta chain was obtained from a study of technical replicates of blood from a few donors. The CDR3 is made up of 14 amino acids. Germline CDR1 is MNHEY and CDR2 is SVGAGI. The V end lost 2 bases, the J end lost 2 bases, and 10 bases lay between the germline ends. Some clones are missing from TCRdb's copy, which holds only in-frame ones; the method was immunoSEQ multiplex PCR. The sample has some 80,000 clones, approximately 90% seen once; the top ten hold over 0.2%. Material: T cells isolated from PBMCs. The V gene is TRBV6-5, the J gene TRBJ2-7, with D perhaps matching TRBD2 (6 bases). The receptor was derived from a human donor in good health. The CDR3 nucleotides read TGTGCCAGCAGTTACGCGGGGTTGACCTACGAGCAGTACTTC. Translated: CASSYAGLTYEQYF.